The text below deals with one T cell receptor beta chain. This entry belongs to a study of blood T cell repertoires in COVID-19. For the study at large: Donors in the United States, Italy and Spain gave samples during acute or convalescent COVID-19.

With 3 bases clipped from V and 10 bases from J, the junction kept 6 bases outside the gene matches. CDR1 is SGDLS and CDR2 is YYNGEE in the germline V gene. CDR3 length: 14 residues. Sequenced by immunoSEQ multiplex PCR; TCRdb stores in-frame clones only, minus some. The data hold under 150,000 clones, with under 85% observed a single time. Participants came from about two dozen US areas, aged about 18 to 95 years. Allocation to cohorts depended on clinical history reported by the participants. The J gene is TRBJ1-6, the V gene TRBV9; 8 nucleotides line up with TRBD1. The clonotype originates from a man aged 25-45 years who had recovered from COVID-19. Sequenced input: PBMCs or T cells enriched from blood (not recorded which). The DNA of the CDR3 is TGTGCCAGCAGCGAACGGACAGGGATATCACCCCTCCACTTT. The encoded protein is CASSERTGISPLHF. Full variable domain (rest looked up from reference TRBV9 and TRBJ1-6): DSGVTQTPKHLITATGQRVTLRCSPRSGDLSVYWYQQSLDQGLQFLIQYYNGEERAKGNILERFSAQQFPDLHSELNLSSLELGDSALYFCASSERTGISPLHFGNGTRLTVT.